These 21 T cell receptor beta chains originate from one sample sequenced in a study of T cells in Graves' hyperthyroidism and ophthalmopathy. Template material for amplifying TCR beta CDR3 regions consisted of RNA transcripts. A set of HTBI primers served as the primers for a first-round RT-PCR of the TCR CDR3. In TCRdb, the multiplex PCR reads were re-called with MiXCR into one record per CDR3 protein. The sample lists approximately 700,000 distinct CDR3 sequences, approximately 42% occurring once. Sequencing was done on a sample of peripheral blood or thyroid tissue (not recorded which). Receptors originate from an adult man with Graves' disease, either hyperthyroidism or ophthalmopathy (not recorded which).

This clonotype was found many times. The genes are TRBV10-3 and TRBJ1-5; no definite D call. Trimming stripped 0 bases from V and 4 bases from J, with 7 bases between. Germline V gene lookup returns CDR1 ENHRY and CDR2 SYGVKD. The CDR3 spans 14 residues. CDR3 coding DNA: TGTGCCATCAGTGAGTCGTCAGTTAATCAGCCCCAGCATTTT. As protein: CAISESSVNQPQHF.

This chain uses TRBV10-3 with TRBJ1-5; weak D call: TRBD1 (5 bases). V was pared by 10 bases and J by 4 bases, with 26 bases between. The germline V gene has CDR1 ENHRY and CDR2 SYGVKD. This CDR3 region has 17 residues. The CDR3 bases are TGTGCCAGCGGTGGGGCCGGTTTACGTCAGCCAAATCAGCCCCAGCATTTT. Translation gives CASGGAGLRQPNQPQHF.

About this clonotype itself: Just one base apart from a much larger clone, this may be a read error. The chain uses TRBV7-6 and TRBJ1-5, with D possibly TRBD1 on 5 matching bases. The germline gives CDR1 SGHVS, CDR2 FNYEAQ. This CDR3 has 15 amino acids. The CDR3 DNA reads TGTGCCAGCAGCCCTACGGGGGGGAGGAATCAGCCCCGGCATTTT. It specifies CASSPTGGRNQPRHF. The whole variable domain, remainder taken from reference TRBV7-6 and TRBJ1-5, is GAGVSQSPRYKVTKRGQDVALRCDPISGHVSLYWYRQALGQGPEFLTYFNYEAQQDKSGLPNDRFSAERPEGSISTLTIQRTEQRDSAMYRCASSPTGGRNQPRHFGDGTRLSIL.

This chain uses TRBV29-1 with TRBJ1-1, with D possibly TRBD1 on 6 matching bases. Trimming pared 4 bases from V and 1 base from J, leaving 10 bases between. From germline, CDR1 is SQVTM and CDR2 ANQGSEA. The CDR3 totals 13 residues. DNA of the CDR3: TGCAGCGTTGGATTGGGGGCGAACACTGAAGCTTTCTTT. Its translation is CSVGLGANTEAFF.

V gene TRBV25-1 combines with J gene TRBJ1-4, with D maybe TRBD1 (5 bases). There are 15 residues in the CDR3. V gave up 3 bases and J gave up 5 bases, with 13 bases separating them. From germline, CDR1 is MGHDK and CDR2 SYGVNS. For the CDR3, the DNA is TGTGCCAGCAGTGATAGGGCGACAGAGAATGAAAAACTGTTTTTT. It codes for CASSDRATENEKLFF.

The V and J genes are TRBV2 and TRBJ2-7, with 10 bases fitting TRBD1. The germline CDR1 and CDR2 sequences are SNHLY and FYNNEI. The junction had 11 bases not matched to a gene; V was cut back by 2 bases and J by 7 bases. CDR3 length: 16 amino acids. The CDR3 bases are TGTGCCAGCAGTGAACCGGGACAGGGGTCAGTGGGTGAGCAGTACTTC. Translation: CASSEPGQGSVGEQYF.

This clonotype has a handful of counts. The chain employs TRBV29-1 and TRBJ1-3; D is undetermined. Per germline, CDR1 SQVTM and CDR2 ANQGSEA. The CDR3 is 10 residues long. The V and J ends lost 7 bases and 8 bases respectively, with 9 bases between them. CDR3 residues: CSALADTIYF. The CDR3 DNA reads as TGCAGCGCCTTGGCGGACACCATATATTTT.

CDR3 in amino acids: CASTHEVQGSNQPQHF. In DNA form, the CDR3 reads TGTGCCAGCACTCACGAGGTCCAAGGCTCCAATCAGCCCCAGCATTTT. The J gene is TRBJ1-5, the V gene TRBV2; the D is unclear. The V and J ends lost 7 bases and 3 bases respectively, with 19 bases between them. The CDR3 consists of 16 residues. Germline values: CDR1 SNHLY, CDR2 FYNNEI.

This clonotype came up many times. The V call is TRBV5-1, the J call TRBJ1-3; 7 positions agree with TRBD1. Germline V gene sequence: CDR1 SGHRS, CDR2 YFSETQ. The J segment lost 4 bases and the V segment lost 4 bases, leaving 2 bases of the junction unmatched. This CDR3 comprises 13 residues. CDR3 sequence reads: CASSLDRGNTIYF. For the CDR3, the DNA is TGCGCCAGCAGCCTGGACAGGGGAAACACCATATATTTT. The full variable domain, its missing parts supplied by reference TRBV5-1 and TRBJ1-3, is KAGVTQTPRYLIKTRGQQVTLSCSPISGHRSVSWYQQTPGQGLQFLFEYFSETQRNKGNFPGRFSGRQFSNSRSEMNVSTLELGDSALYLCASSLDRGNTIYFGEGSWLTVV.

This sequence joins TRBV7-6 and TRBJ1-6; 8 bases are shared with TRBD1. The ends lost 6 bases at V and 9 bases at J; junction bases unmatched: 4. CDR1 and CDR2 from the germline V gene are SGHVS and FNYEAQ. The CDR3 runs to 13 residues. CDR3 DNA sequence: TGTGCCAGCAGGGGACAGGTCCTTTCACCCCTCCACTTT. This encodes CASRGQVLSPLHF.

Many counts were recorded for this clonotype. This sequence joins TRBV6-5 and TRBJ1-2; D remains ambiguous. This CDR3 region has 13 residues. Trimming took off 6 bases at V and 3 bases at J, with 11 bases between the two ends. Germline CDR1 MNHEY, CDR2 SVGAGI. This CDR3 reads CASRPDGYYGYTF. In DNA, the CDR3 is TGTGCCAGCAGGCCAGACGGATACTATGGCTACACCTTC.

The J gene is TRBJ1-4, the V gene TRBV6-1; the D gene is possibly TRBD1 (5 bases). Trimming stripped 4 bases from V and 8 bases from J, with 14 bases between. This CDR3 spans 14 amino acids. Germline V gene sequence: CDR1 MNHNS, CDR2 SASEGT. DNA for the CDR3: TGTGCCAGCAGTGGAAGGTGGGGCGTCGAAAAACTGTTTTTT. Translation: CASSGRWGVEKLFF.

The gene calls are TRBV29-1 and TRBJ1-2, with D unclear. This CDR3 is built from 12 residues. Germline CDR1 is SQVTM and CDR2 is ANQGSEA. Deletions cut 4 bases from V and 2 bases from J, with 8 bases between. The CDR3 loop reads CSVVGMNYGYTF. DNA of the CDR3: TGCAGCGTTGTTGGCATGAACTATGGCTACACCTTC.

This clonotype was observed a few times. The rearrangement joins TRBV7-2 to TRBJ2-5, with 11 bases aligning to TRBD2. The ends lost 4 bases at V and 2 bases at J; junction bases unmatched: 6. The CDR3 loop spans 16 amino acids. CDR1 and CDR2 from the germline V gene are SGHTA and FQGNSA. The CDR3 DNA is TGTGCCAGCAGCTACCCCAGGACTAGCGGGCAAGAGACCCAGTACTTC. Translation: CASSYPRTSGQETQYF.

V and J are TRBV30 and TRBJ1-5; D is possibly TRBD1 (6 bases). Per germline, CDR1 GTSNPN and CDR2 SVGIG (reference sequence). The V and J ends lost 3 bases and 5 bases respectively, with 11 bases between them. The CDR3 has 13 amino acids. CDR3 nucleotides: TGTGCCTGGAGCAACAGGGAGCATCAGCCCCAGCATTTT. Amino acid sequence: CAWSNREHQPQHF.

The rearrangement joins TRBV20-1 to TRBJ2-5; TRBD2 might be the D (5 bases). CDR3 length: 13 amino acids. V was shortened by 1 base and J by 1 base, with 7 bases between the two germline ends. In germline, CDR1 is DFQATT, CDR2 SNEGSKA (reference sequence). CDR3 sequence: CSARASSQETQYF. The CDR3 DNA reads TGCAGTGCTAGAGCTAGCAGCCAAGAGACCCAGTACTTC.

In its sample, this clonotype was seen many times. The rearrangement uses TRBV11-2 and TRBJ1-2; no firm D call. Trimming pared 1 base from V and 8 bases from J, leaving 11 bases between. CDR3 length: 13 residues. Per the germline V gene, CDR1 is SGHAT and CDR2 is FQNNGV. CDR3 bases: TGTGCCAGCAGCTTAGCCGTCAGCAAGGGCTACACCTTC. It specifies CASSLAVSKGYTF.

Only one count was recorded for this clonotype. This sequence joins TRBV12-5 and TRBJ2-7; the D gene is possibly TRBD2 (6 bases). The V gene lost 3 bases and the J gene lost 7 bases, with 13 bases spanning the gap. The CDR3 runs 13 residues. Germline V gene data show CDR1 as LGHNT and CDR2 as FRNRAP. The CDR3 DNA follows: TGTGCTAGTGGTTTTTTCGGGGGAAGGGAGCAGTACTTC. Translating gives CASGFFGGREQYF.

This clonotype was counted between two and nine times. The chain employs TRBV24-1 and TRBJ2-5; 12 bases align to TRBD2. V dropped 9 bases and J dropped 5; count of bases not matched to a gene: 9. This CDR3 comprises 15 residues. From germline, CDR1 is KGHDR and CDR2 SFDVKD. This CDR3 reads CATASRTSGIETQYF. The CDR3 DNA is TGTGCCACCGCCAGCAGGACTAGCGGGATTGAGACCCAGTACTTC.

This clonotype was observed at least ten times. The gene calls are TRBV2 and TRBJ1-2, with D possibly being TRBD1 (6 bases). This CDR3 is built from 13 residues. Trimming stripped 8 bases from V and 4 bases from J, with 14 bases between. Per the germline V gene, CDR1 is SNHLY and CDR2 is FYNNEI. The CDR3 region is CASAEQGTYGYTF. The CDR3 coding sequence is TGTGCCAGCGCTGAACAGGGAACCTATGGCTACACCTTC.

Ten or more counts support this clonotype. The rearrangement joins TRBV12-3 or TRBV12-4 to TRBJ1-6; D unclear. V dropped 6 bases and J dropped 0 bases, with 9 bases sitting between them. There are 15 residues in the CDR3. CDR3: CASSRESSYNSPLHF. CDR3 in DNA: TGTGCCAGCAGCCGAGAGAGCTCCTATAATTCACCCCTCCACTTT.